The 16 T cell receptor beta chains listed next were all sequenced from one sample in a study of CD8 T cells in Susac syndrome. Random hexamers were used to reverse transcribe the RNA input (roughly 0.5 to 1 ug). Via MiXCR, TCRdb re-called the immunoSEQ multiplex PCR reads, giving one row per CDR3 protein. The table shows about 150,000 distinct CDR3 sequences, with around 95% occurring only once. The sample consisted of CD8+ T cells from PBMCs. These receptors were taken from a human donor with multiple sclerosis.

The chain joins TRBV13 to TRBJ1-2; no clear D gene. V shed 5 bases and J shed 7 bases, with 8 bases lying between them. CDR3 length: 11 amino acids. The germline V gene has CDR1 PRHDT and CDR2 FYEKMQ (reference sequence). CDR3 DNA: TGTGCCAGCAGCACCCACGGTGGCTACACCTTC. Its protein is CASSTHGGYTF.

V is TRBV4-1 and J is TRBJ1-2, with 9 bases matching TRBD1. V was pared by 3 bases and J by 7 bases, with 6 bases of the junction left unmatched. CDR3 length: 14 amino acids. Germline lookup yields CDR1 MGHRA and CDR2 YSYEKL. CDR3 DNA: TGCGCCAGCAGCCACAAACAGGGGGCGAGTGGCTACACCTTC. Translating it yields CASSHKQGASGYTF.

This chain connects TRBV28 to TRBJ1-1, with D uncertain. Trimming cost V 7 bases and J 0 bases, with 24 bases left between them. The CDR3 runs 18 residues. Germline values: CDR1 MDHEN, CDR2 SYDVKM. CDR3: CASIPRRTPSLMNTEAFF. The CDR3 DNA follows: TGTGCCAGCATACCCCGCCGGACCCCCTCCCTTATGAACACTGAAGCTTTCTTT. Supplemented by reference TRBV28 and TRBJ1-1, the full variable domain reads DVKVTQSSRYLVKRTGEKVFLECVQDMDHENMFWYRQDPGLGLRLIYFSYDVKMKEKGDIPEGYSVSREKKERFSLILESASTNQTSMYLCASIPRRTPSLMNTEAFFGQGTRLTVV.

The V and J genes are TRBV30 and TRBJ1-6; 9 positions match TRBD1. J lost 10 bases, V lost 4 bases, and 17 bases had no gene match. The CDR3 is 17 amino acids. CDR1 is GTSNPN and CDR2 is SVGIG in the germline V gene (reference sequence). CDR3 DNA sequence: TGTGCCTGGACCAAGGATAGGCCGGGGACAGGGTTCTCACCCCTCCACTTT. The encoded protein is CAWTKDRPGTGFSPLHF. Full variable domain (rest looked up from reference TRBV30 and TRBJ1-6): SQTIHQWPATLVQPVGSPLSLECTVEGTSNPNLYWYRQAAGRGLQLLFYSVGIGQISSEVPQNLSASRPQDRQFILSSKKLLLSDSGFYLCAWTKDRPGTGFSPLHFGNGTRLTVT.

The rearrangement uses TRBV27 and TRBJ1-4; 7 nucleotides match TRBD1. V shed 6 bases and J 9 bases; nucleotides not matched to a gene: 16. Germline V gives CDR1 MNHEY, CDR2 SMNVEV (reference sequence). CDR3 size: 16 residues. The CDR3 loop is CASSRERGPFGKKLFF. Here the CDR3 DNA reads TGTGCCAGCAGCCGCGAAAGGGGGCCCTTCGGTAAAAAACTGTTTTTT.

The chain uses TRBV6-5 and TRBJ1-2, with D possibly being TRBD1 (6 bases). The germline CDR1 and CDR2 sequences are MNHEY and SVGAGI. V lost 6 bases, J lost 8 bases, and 10 bases lay in between. The CDR3 has 11 residues. The DNA of the CDR3 is TGTGCCAGCAGCACAGGGCAAGGCTACACCTTC. Protein product: CASSTGQGYTF.

This clonotype was observed a single time. This chain links TRBV30 with TRBJ2-3, with 8 bases lining up with TRBD2. CDR1 GTSNPN and CDR2 SVGIG come from the germline V gene (reference sequence). V gave up 2 bases and J gave up 3 bases; unmatched junction bases: 7. The CDR3 contains 15 residues. CDR3 region: CAWSQGSGVTDTQYF. CDR3 DNA: TGTGCCTGGAGTCAGGGTAGCGGGGTAACAGATACGCAGTATTTT.

This chain's CDR3 is CASSQIPRAFSYNEQFF. CDR3 coding DNA: TGCGCCAGCAGTCAGATCCCCAGGGCCTTCTCCTACAATGAGCAGTTCTTC. V gene TRBV23-1 combines with J gene TRBJ2-1, with D possibly matching TRBD1 (5 bases). TRBV23-1 is an ORF; its function is uncertain. The CDR3 length is 17 residues. The V gene lost 3 bases and the J gene lost 0 bases, with 15 bases spanning the gap.

The chain couples TRBV9 to TRBJ1-2, with TRBD1 matching 7 bases. Germline CDR1 SGDLS, CDR2 YYNGEE. Trimming removed 7 bases from V and 5 bases from J; junction bases left unmatched: 14. The CDR3 sequence is 15 residues long. This chain's CDR3 is CASATPGDSYYGYTF. As DNA, the CDR3 is TGTGCCAGCGCAACCCCCGGGGACAGCTATTATGGCTACACCTTC.

The rearrangement joins TRBV29-1 to TRBJ1-4, with 11 bases aligning to TRBD1. V trimming: 6 bases; J trimming: 6 bases; junction bases outside the gene matches: 9. This CDR3 comprises 15 residues. The germline V gene encodes CDR1 SQVTM and CDR2 ANQGSEA. The CDR3 sequence is CSVEIPGQGDEKLFF. CDR3 DNA: TGCAGCGTGGAAATCCCGGGACAGGGGGATGAAAAACTGTTTTTT.

V usage is TRBV28 and J usage is TRBJ2-7; D might be TRBD1 (6 bases). The V gene's germline CDR1 is MDHEN and CDR2 SYDVKM. The CDR3 is 16 residues long. V was trimmed by 4 bases and J by 0 bases, leaving 16 bases between them. The CDR3 loop is CASSSTTGFSSYEQYF. The CDR3 nucleotides are TGTGCCAGCAGTTCGACGACAGGCTTCAGCTCCTACGAGCAGTACTTC.

CDR3 nucleotide sequence: TGTGCCGGCACCCCACGGACTAGCGGGGGTACAGATACGCAGTATTTT. It specifies CAGTPRTSGGTDTQYF. This chain joins TRBV30 and TRBJ2-3; 13 bases align to TRBD2. The germline V gene has CDR1 GTSNPN and CDR2 SVGIG (reference sequence). The length of the CDR3 is 16 residues. The junction had 11 bases not matched to a gene; V was cut back by 8 bases and J by 3 bases. Looking up the rest from reference TRBV30 and TRBJ2-3 gives the full variable domain: SQTIHQWPATLVQPVGSPLSLECTVEGTSNPNLYWYRQAAGRGLQLLFYSVGIGQISSEVPQNLSASRPQDRQFILSSKKLLLSDSGFYLCAGTPRTSGGTDTQYFGPGTRLTVL.

V gene TRBV28 combines with J gene TRBJ2-5, with D unresolved. The CDR3 loop spans 11 amino acids. Per the germline V gene, CDR1 is MDHEN and CDR2 is SYDVKM. Deletions cut 5 bases from V and 5 bases from J, with 6 bases between. CDR3 region: CASSKGETQYF. The DNA for the CDR3 is TGTGCCAGCAGTAAAGGGGAGACCCAGTACTTC.

The chain combines TRBV7-2 with TRBJ2-3, with TRBD2 matching 7 bases. The V gene end was trimmed by 5 bases and the J gene end by 1 base; junction bases not matched to a gene: 6. Germline V gene lookup returns CDR1 SGHTA and CDR2 FQGNSA. The CDR3 contains 15 residues. The DNA for the CDR3 is TGTGCCAGCAGCCCCGACCGGGGGGGCACAGATACGCAGTATTTT. As protein: CASSPDRGGTDTQYF.

The J gene is TRBJ1-1, the V gene TRBV19; D is ambiguous. Germline lookup yields CDR1 LNHDA and CDR2 SQIVND (reference sequence). The V end was cut by 3 bases, the J end by 4 bases, with 9 bases between. CDR3 length: 13 amino acids. CDR3 DNA sequence: TGTGCCAGTAGTATGGGTCGGGGCACTGAAGCTTTCTTT. This translates into CASSMGRGTEAFF.

This clonotype has just one count. The gene calls are TRBV12-3 or TRBV12-4 and TRBJ2-1; the D is unclear. The CDR3 has 13 amino acids. The germline V and J ends were trimmed by 7 bases and 5 bases, with 12 bases remaining between them. The CDR3 spells CASTSLTNNEQFF. In DNA form, the CDR3 reads TGTGCCAGCACCTCGTTGACCAACAATGAGCAGTTCTTC.